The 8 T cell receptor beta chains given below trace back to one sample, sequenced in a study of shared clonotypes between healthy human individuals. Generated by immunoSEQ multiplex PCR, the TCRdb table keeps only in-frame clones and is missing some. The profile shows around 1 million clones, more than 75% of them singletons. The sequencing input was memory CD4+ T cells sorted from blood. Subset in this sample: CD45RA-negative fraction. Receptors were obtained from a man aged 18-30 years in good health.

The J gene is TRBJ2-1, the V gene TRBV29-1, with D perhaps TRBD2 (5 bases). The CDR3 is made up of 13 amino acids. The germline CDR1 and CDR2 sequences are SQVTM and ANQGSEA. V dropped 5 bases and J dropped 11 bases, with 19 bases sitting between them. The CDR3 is CSVLTGISIKQFF. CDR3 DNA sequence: TGCAGCGTTCTAACGGGAATAAGTATCAAGCAGTTCTTC.

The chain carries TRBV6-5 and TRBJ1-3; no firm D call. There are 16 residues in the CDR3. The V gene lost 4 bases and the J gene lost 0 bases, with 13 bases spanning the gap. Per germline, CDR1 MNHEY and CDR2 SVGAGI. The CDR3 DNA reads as TGTGCCAGCAGTTTACTCGGCGGGCACTCTGGAAACACCATATATTTT. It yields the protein CASSLLGGHSGNTIYF.

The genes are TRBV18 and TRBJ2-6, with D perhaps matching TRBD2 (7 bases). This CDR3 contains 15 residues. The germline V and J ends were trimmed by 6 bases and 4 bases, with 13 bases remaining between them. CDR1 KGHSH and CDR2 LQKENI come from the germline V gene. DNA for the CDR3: TGTGCCAGCTCCCCGGCGGGGGCAGGGGCCAACGTCCTGACTTTC. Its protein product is CASSPAGAGANVLTF.

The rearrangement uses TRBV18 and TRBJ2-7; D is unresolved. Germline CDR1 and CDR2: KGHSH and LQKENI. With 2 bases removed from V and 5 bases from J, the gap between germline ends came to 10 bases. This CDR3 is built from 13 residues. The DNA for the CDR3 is TGTGCCAGCTCACCAATAGGCCCAAACGAGCAGTACTTC. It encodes CASSPIGPNEQYF.

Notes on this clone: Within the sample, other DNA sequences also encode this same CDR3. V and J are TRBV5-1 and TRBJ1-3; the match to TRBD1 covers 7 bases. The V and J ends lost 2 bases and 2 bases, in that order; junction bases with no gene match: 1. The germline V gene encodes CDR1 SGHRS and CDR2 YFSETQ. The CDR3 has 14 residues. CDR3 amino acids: CASSLGQAGNTIYF. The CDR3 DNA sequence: TGCGCCAGCAGCTTAGGACAGGCTGGAAACACCATATATTTT.

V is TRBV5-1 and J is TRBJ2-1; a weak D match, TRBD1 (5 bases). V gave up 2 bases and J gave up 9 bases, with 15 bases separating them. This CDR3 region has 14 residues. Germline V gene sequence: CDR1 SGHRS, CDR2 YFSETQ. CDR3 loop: CASSLPQGLGEQFF. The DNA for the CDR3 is TGCGCCAGCAGCTTACCCCAGGGCTTGGGTGAGCAGTTCTTC. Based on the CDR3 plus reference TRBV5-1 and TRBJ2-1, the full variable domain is KAGVTQTPRYLIKTRGQQVTLSCSPISGHRSVSWYQQTPGQGLQFLFEYFSETQRNKGNFPGRFSGRQFSNSRSEMNVSTLELGDSALYLCASSLPQGLGEQFFGPGTRLTVL.

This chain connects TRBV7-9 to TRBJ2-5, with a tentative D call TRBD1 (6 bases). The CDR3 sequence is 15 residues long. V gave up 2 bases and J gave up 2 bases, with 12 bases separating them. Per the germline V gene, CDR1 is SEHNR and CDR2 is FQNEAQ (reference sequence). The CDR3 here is CASSLRGTQQETQYF. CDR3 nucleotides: TGTGCCAGCAGCTTAAGGGGGACGCAACAAGAGACCCAGTACTTC.

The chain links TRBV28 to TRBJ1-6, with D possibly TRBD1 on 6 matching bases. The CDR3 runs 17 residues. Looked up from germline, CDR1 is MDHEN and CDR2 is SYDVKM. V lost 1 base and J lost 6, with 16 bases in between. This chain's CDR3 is CASSLSRPGAGNSPLHF. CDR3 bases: TGTGCCAGCAGTTTATCACGGCCAGGGGCCGGTAATTCACCCCTCCACTTT.